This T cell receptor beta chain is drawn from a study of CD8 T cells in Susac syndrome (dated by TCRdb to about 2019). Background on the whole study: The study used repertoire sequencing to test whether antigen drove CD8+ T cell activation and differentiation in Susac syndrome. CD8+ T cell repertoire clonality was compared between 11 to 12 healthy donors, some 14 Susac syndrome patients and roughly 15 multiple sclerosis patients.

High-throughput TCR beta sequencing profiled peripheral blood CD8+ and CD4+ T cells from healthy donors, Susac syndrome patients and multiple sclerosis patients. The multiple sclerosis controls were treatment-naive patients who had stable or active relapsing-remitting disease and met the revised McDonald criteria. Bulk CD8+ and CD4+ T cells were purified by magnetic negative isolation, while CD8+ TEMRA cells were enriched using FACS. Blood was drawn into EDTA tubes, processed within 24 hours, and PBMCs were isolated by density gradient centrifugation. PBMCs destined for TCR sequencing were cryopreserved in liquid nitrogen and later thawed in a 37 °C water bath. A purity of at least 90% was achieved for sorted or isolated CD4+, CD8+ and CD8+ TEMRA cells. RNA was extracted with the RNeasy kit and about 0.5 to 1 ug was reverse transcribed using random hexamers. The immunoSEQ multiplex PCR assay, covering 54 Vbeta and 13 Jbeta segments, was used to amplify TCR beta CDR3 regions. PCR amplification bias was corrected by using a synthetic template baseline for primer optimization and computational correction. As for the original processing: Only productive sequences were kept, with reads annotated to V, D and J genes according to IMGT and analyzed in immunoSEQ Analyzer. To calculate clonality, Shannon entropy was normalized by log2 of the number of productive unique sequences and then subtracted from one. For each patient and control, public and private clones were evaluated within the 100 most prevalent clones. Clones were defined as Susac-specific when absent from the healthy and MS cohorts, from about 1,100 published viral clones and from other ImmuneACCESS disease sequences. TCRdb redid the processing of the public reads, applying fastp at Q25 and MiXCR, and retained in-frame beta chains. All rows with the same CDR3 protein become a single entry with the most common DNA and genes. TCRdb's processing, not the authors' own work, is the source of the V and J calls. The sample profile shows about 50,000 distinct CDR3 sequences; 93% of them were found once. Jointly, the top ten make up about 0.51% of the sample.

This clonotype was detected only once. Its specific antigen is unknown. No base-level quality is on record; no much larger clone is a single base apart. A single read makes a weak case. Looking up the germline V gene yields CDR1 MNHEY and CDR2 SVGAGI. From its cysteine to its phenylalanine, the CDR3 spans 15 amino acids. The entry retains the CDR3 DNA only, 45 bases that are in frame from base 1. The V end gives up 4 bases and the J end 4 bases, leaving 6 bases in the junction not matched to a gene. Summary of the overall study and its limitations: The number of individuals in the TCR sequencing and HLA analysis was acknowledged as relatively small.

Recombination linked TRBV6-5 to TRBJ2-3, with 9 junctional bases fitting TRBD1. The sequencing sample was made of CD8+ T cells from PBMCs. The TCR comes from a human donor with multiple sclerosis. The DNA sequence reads TGTGCCAGCAGTTCCTACAGGGGGCTCGCAGATACGCAGTATTTT. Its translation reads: CASSSYRGLADTQYF.